These 23 T cell receptor beta chains were all obtained from the same sample, sequenced in a study of shared clonotypes between healthy human individuals. Using immunoSEQ multiplex PCR, the repertoire was profiled, and TCRdb retains in-frame clones only, with some absent. Here the sample spans about 490,000 clones, 79% being singletons. What was sequenced was PBMCs. The receptors come from a woman between 40 and 55 years old in good health. Some clones in this sample may be carry-over from other donors' samples.

The gene calls are TRBV19 and TRBJ2-2; 10 nucleotides align to TRBD2. The CDR3 runs to 14 residues. Trimming removed 8 bases from V and 5 bases from J; junction bases left unmatched: 5. Germline assignment: CDR1 LNHDA and CDR2 SQIVND (reference sequence). This CDR3 is CASLAGEVTGELFF. The CDR3, as DNA: TGTGCCAGTCTAGCGGGAGAGGTTACCGGGGAGCTGTTTTTT.

V usage is TRBV7-9 and J usage is TRBJ2-7; a possible D gene is TRBD2 (6 bases). The V end lost 0 bases, the J end lost 4 bases, and 19 bases lay between the germline ends. The length of the CDR3 is 17 residues. Looked up from germline, CDR1 is SEHNR and CDR2 is FQNEAQ (reference sequence). The CDR3 region is CASSLADGEAPWYEQYF. The CDR3 coding sequence is TGTGCCAGCAGCTTAGCCGACGGGGAGGCCCCTTGGTACGAGCAGTACTTC. Together with reference TRBV7-9 and TRBJ2-7, the CDR3 gives the full variable domain: DTGVSQNPRHKITKRGQNVTFRCDPISEHNRLYWYRQTLGQGPEFLTYFQNEAQLEKSRLLSDRFSAERPKGSFSTLEIQRTEQGDSAMYLCASSLADGEAPWYEQYFGPGTRLTVT.

In nucleotides, the CDR3 is TGTGCCAGCAGCTTAGGAGGGTATAGCACTGAAGCTTTCTTT. As protein: CASSLGGYSTEAFF. V gene TRBV7-9 combines with J gene TRBJ1-1; no reliable D call. The CDR3 has 14 amino acids. Trimming left V 1 base short and J 4 bases short, with 10 bases between. Germline lookup yields CDR1 SEHNR and CDR2 FQNEAQ (reference sequence).

Notes on this clone: At one end the junction does not follow the germline gene, possibly because of a read error. The chain joins TRBV7-7 to TRBJ2-7, with D hard to call. The germline V gene has CDR1 SSHAT and CDR2 FNYEAQ (reference sequence). CDR3 length: 11 amino acids. CDR3 loop: CASNPFYEQYF. As DNA, the CDR3 is TGTGCTAGCAACCCTTTCTACGAGCAGTACTTC.

This chain uses TRBV29-1 with TRBJ2-3, with 13 positions matching TRBD2. The CDR3 loop spans 14 amino acids. Germline V gene sequence: CDR1 SQVTM, CDR2 ANQGSEA. V shed 7 bases, J shed 7 bases, and the junction held 8 bases outside the gene matches. Written as DNA, the CDR3 is TGCAGCGACCTCCGGACTAGCGGGAGAAATACGCAGTATTTT. It is translated as CSDLRTSGRNTQYF.

The chain employs TRBV5-1 and TRBJ1-2; D is unresolved. The V end lost 2 bases, the J end lost 2 bases, and 13 bases lay between the germline ends. Germline V gene lookup returns CDR1 SGHRS and CDR2 YFSETQ. This CDR3 has 15 amino acids. CDR3 protein: CASSFGMGGNYGYTF. CDR3 sequence (DNA): TGCGCCAGCAGCTTCGGAATGGGCGGAAACTATGGCTACACCTTC.

The chain combines TRBV28 with TRBJ1-1; D is unresolved. V lost 3 bases to trimming and J lost 1 base, with 12 bases between them. Germline assignment: CDR1 MDHEN and CDR2 SYDVKM. CDR3 length: 15 residues. CDR3 in DNA: TGTGCCAGCAGTTTGGGAGCGGCAGGGAACACTGAAGCTTTCTTT. This codes for CASSLGAAGNTEAFF.

This chain joins TRBV5-1 and TRBJ2-3; D not certain. This CDR3 is built from 15 residues. The germline V gene encodes CDR1 SGHRS and CDR2 YFSETQ. V shed 4 bases and J shed 1 base, with 13 bases lying between them. The CDR3 DNA sequence: TGCGCCAGCAGCCATTCGGACCGGCGCACAGATACGCAGTATTTT. Amino acid sequence: CASSHSDRRTDTQYF. The complete variable domain, with remaining parts taken from reference TRBV5-1 and TRBJ2-3, reads KAGVTQTPRYLIKTRGQQVTLSCSPISGHRSVSWYQQTPGQGLQFLFEYFSETQRNKGNFPGRFSGRQFSNSRSEMNVSTLELGDSALYLCASSHSDRRTDTQYFGPGTRLTVL.

The rearrangement links TRBV4-3 to TRBJ2-7, with 7 positions matching TRBD2. Germline V gene lookup returns CDR1 LGHNA and CDR2 YSLEER. Unmatched junction bases numbered 10, after V lost 1 base and J lost 1 base. This CDR3 is 17 amino acids long. In DNA, the CDR3 is TGCGCCAGCAGCCAAGCGTTGGGTGGCGGGGGATCCTACGAGCAGTACTTC. As protein: CASSQALGGGGSYEQYF.

This clone was detected only once. V and J are TRBV28 and TRBJ2-5; D is uncertain. In germline, CDR1 is MDHEN, CDR2 SYDVKM. The CDR3 spans 16 residues. V gave up 10 bases and J gave up 4 bases, with 25 bases separating them. Here the CDR3 reads CATLPVSYTPIETQYF. The CDR3 region has the DNA TGTGCCACCCTCCCCGTCAGTTACACCCCGATAGAGACCCAGTACTTC. Drawing the rest from reference TRBV28 and TRBJ2-5, the complete variable domain is DVKVTQSSRYLVKRTGEKVFLECVQDMDHENMFWYRQDPGLGLRLIYFSYDVKMKEKGDIPEGYSVSREKKERFSLILESASTNQTSMYLCATLPVSYTPIETQYFGPGTRLLVL.

The chain links TRBV19 to TRBJ2-2; D is ambiguous. CDR1 and CDR2 (germline): LNHDA, SQIVND (reference sequence). The V end lost 5 bases, the J end lost 1 base, and 8 bases lay between the germline ends. The CDR3 extends over 14 amino acids. This chain's CDR3 is CASSETQNTGELFF. The CDR3 DNA is TGTGCCAGTAGTGAGACACAGAACACCGGGGAGCTGTTTTTT.

As for this clone: Other DNA sequences within the sample encode an identical CDR3. The J gene is TRBJ1-2, the V gene TRBV28; D might be TRBD1 (6 bases). The CDR3 is 12 amino acids. The germline CDR1 and CDR2 sequences are MDHEN and SYDVKM. Trimming stripped 4 bases from V and 11 bases from J, with 14 bases between. The CDR3 DNA reads as TGTGCCAGCAGTTCACAGGGATCTGGTTACACCTTC. Protein: CASSSQGSGYTF.

J is TRBJ2-7 and V is TRBV7-9, with TRBD2 matching 8 bases. Germline V CDR1 and CDR2: SEHNR, FQNEAQ (reference sequence). CDR3 length: 15 residues. V was pared by 1 base and J by 0 bases, with 2 bases of the junction left unmatched. The CDR3 bases are TGTGCCAGCAGCTTAGGTGGGACTAGCTCCTACGAGCAGTACTTC. This encodes CASSLGGTSSYEQYF. Full variable domain (outside the CDR3, taken from reference TRBV7-9 and TRBJ2-7): DTGVSQNPRHKITKRGQNVTFRCDPISEHNRLYWYRQTLGQGPEFLTYFQNEAQLEKSRLLSDRFSAERPKGSFSTLEIQRTEQGDSAMYLCASSLGGTSSYEQYFGPGTRLTVT.

The rearrangement joins TRBV5-1 to TRBJ1-1; D is unresolved. The CDR3 totals 18 residues. Germline V gives CDR1 SGHRS, CDR2 YFSETQ. V gave up 2 bases and J gave up 0 bases, with 20 bases separating them. The CDR3 sequence: CASSFGNSPPTLNTEAFF. The CDR3 DNA reads as TGCGCCAGCAGCTTCGGGAATTCGCCTCCTACTTTGAACACTGAAGCTTTCTTT.

The chain is built from TRBV25-1 and TRBJ2-6; D remains ambiguous. V was cut by 4 bases and J by 0 bases, with 7 bases left in between. Germline V gene lookup returns CDR1 MGHDK and CDR2 SYGVNS. The CDR3 is 15 residues long. The CDR3 is CASSVRSSGANVLTF. Here the CDR3 DNA reads TGTGCCAGCAGTGTACGGTCCTCTGGGGCCAACGTCCTGACTTTC.

The V and J genes are TRBV10-2 and TRBJ2-2; 12 bases are shared with TRBD2. In germline, CDR1 is WSHSY, CDR2 SAAADI. The CDR3 is 14 amino acids. V lost 10 bases and J lost 4; bases outside the gene matches: 4. The CDR3 protein is CATRGLAGTGELFF. CDR3 DNA: TGCGCCACCAGGGGACTAGCGGGCACCGGGGAGCTGTTTTTT.

The gene calls are TRBV28 and TRBJ2-7; D unclear. Germline CDR1 is MDHEN and CDR2 is SYDVKM. Between the trimmed V and J ends, which lost 5 bases and 2 bases, there was a span of 10 bases. There are 13 residues in the CDR3. DNA of the CDR3: TGTGCCAGCAGTGGGCCGCCTCCCTACGAGCAGTACTTC. This gives the protein CASSGPPPYEQYF.

The chain is built from TRBV11-2 and TRBJ2-3; 10 nucleotides agree with TRBD2. Germline loops: CDR1 SGHAT, CDR2 FQNNGV. V lost 5 bases to trimming and J lost 6 bases; unmatched junction nucleotides: 8. The CDR3 is 15 amino acids. The CDR3 nucleotides are TGTGCCAGCAGCCCGGGACTAGCGCCGTCCGATACGCAGTATTTT. It yields the protein CASSPGLAPSDTQYF.

The chain combines TRBV6-1 with TRBJ2-5; TRBD1 matches at 8 bases. The J segment lost 5 bases and the V segment lost 7 bases, leaving 6 bases of the junction unmatched. CDR1 and CDR2 from the germline V gene are MNHNS and SASEGT. This CDR3 has 13 amino acids. The CDR3 here is CASTQGGLETQYF. In DNA, the CDR3 is TGTGCCAGCACACAGGGGGGTTTGGAGACCCAGTACTTC.

The J gene is TRBJ2-3, the V gene TRBV30; 7 nucleotides agree with TRBD1. The junction had 0 bases not matched to a gene; V was cut back by 5 bases and J by 1 base. This CDR3 has 12 amino acids. Germline CDR1 GTSNPN, CDR2 SVGIG (reference sequence). CDR3: CAWDRGTDTQYF. The CDR3 region has the DNA TGTGCCTGGGACAGGGGCACAGATACGCAGTATTTT.

The rearrangement joins TRBV7-3 to TRBJ2-1; D gene ambiguous. Trimming left V 2 bases short and J 4 bases short, with 6 bases between. The CDR3 is made up of 13 amino acids. CDR1 and CDR2 from the germline V gene are SGHTA and FQGTGA. This chain's CDR3 is CASSLGPYNEQFF. The CDR3 DNA sequence: TGTGCCAGCAGCTTAGGGCCGTACAATGAGCAGTTCTTC.

The chain uses TRBV29-1 and TRBJ1-3, with D unclear. Between the trimmed V and J ends, which lost 6 bases and 4 bases, there was a span of 10 bases. Germline lookup yields CDR1 SQVTM and CDR2 ANQGSEA. The CDR3 totals 12 residues. CDR3 loop: CSVAVPGNTIYF. CDR3 DNA sequence: TGCAGCGTAGCGGTACCGGGAAACACCATATATTTT.

The chain employs TRBV18 and TRBJ2-7, with a possible D match to TRBD1 (5 bases). Per the germline V gene, CDR1 is KGHSH and CDR2 is LQKENI. V lost 2 bases to trimming and J lost 1 base, with 12 bases between them. The CDR3 is 15 amino acids. CDR3 nucleotides: TGTGCCAGCTCACCAAGACAGTCCTCTTCCTACGAGCAGTACTTC. Translation: CASSPRQSSSYEQYF.